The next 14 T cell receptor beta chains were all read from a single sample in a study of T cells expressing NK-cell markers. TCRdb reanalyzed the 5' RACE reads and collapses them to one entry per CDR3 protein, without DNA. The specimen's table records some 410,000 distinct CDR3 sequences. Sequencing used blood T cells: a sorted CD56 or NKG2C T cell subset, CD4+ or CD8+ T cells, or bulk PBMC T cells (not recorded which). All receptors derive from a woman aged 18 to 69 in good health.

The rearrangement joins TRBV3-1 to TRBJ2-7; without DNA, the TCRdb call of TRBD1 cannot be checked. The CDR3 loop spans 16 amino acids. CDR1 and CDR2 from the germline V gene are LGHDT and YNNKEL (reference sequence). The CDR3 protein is CASSQGLGGRSYEQYF.

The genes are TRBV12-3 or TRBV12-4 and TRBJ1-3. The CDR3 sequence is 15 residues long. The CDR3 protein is CASSFGGSSGNTIYF.

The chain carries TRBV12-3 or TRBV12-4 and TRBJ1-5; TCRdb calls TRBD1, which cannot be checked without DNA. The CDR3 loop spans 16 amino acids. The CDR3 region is CASRSEPWPTGKPQHF.

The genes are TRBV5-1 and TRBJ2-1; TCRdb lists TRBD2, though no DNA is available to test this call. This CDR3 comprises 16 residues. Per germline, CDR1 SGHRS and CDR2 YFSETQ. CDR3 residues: CASSPQGGGGQNEQFF. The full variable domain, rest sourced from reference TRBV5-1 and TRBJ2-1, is KAGVTQTPRYLIKTRGQQVTLSCSPISGHRSVSWYQQTPGQGLQFLFEYFSETQRNKGNFPGRFSGRQFSNSRSEMNVSTLELGDSALYLCASSPQGGGGQNEQFFGPGTRLTVL.

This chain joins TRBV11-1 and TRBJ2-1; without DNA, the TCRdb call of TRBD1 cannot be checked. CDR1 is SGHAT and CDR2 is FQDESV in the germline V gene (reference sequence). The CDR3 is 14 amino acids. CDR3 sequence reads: CASSLEGAGGEQFF.

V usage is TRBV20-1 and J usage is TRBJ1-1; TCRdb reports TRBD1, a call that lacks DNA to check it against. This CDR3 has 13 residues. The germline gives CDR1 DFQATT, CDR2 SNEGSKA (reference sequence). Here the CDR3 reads CSAARDHNTEAFF.

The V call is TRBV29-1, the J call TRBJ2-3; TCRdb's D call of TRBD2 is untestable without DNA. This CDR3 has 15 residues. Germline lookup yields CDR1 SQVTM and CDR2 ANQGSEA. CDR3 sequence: CSVGTAKSNTDTQYF.

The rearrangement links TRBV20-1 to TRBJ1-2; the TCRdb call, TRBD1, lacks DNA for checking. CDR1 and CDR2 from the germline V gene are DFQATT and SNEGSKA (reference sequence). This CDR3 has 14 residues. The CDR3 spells CSARDPSGNYGYTF.

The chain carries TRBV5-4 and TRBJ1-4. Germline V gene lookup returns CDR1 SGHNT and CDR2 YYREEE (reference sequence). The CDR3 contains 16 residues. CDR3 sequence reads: CASSLRRHATNEKLFF.

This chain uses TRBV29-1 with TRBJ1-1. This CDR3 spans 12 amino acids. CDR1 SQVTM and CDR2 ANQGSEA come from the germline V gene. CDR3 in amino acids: CSVAPRGSEAFF.

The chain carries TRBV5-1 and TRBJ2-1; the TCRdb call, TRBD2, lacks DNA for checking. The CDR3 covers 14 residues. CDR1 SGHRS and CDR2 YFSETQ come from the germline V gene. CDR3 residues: CASRPSAVYNEQFF.

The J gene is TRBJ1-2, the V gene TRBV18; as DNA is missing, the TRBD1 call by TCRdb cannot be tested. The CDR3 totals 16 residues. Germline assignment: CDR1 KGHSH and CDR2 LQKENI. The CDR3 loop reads CASSPGRNRDNYGYTF.

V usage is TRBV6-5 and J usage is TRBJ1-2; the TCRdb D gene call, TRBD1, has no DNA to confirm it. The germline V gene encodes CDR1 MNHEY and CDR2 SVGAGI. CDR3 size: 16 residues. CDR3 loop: CASSSHSGASAYGYTF.

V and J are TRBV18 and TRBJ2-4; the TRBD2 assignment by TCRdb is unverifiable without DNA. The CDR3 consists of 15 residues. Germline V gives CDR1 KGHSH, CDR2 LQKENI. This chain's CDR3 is CASSPLGSERDIQYF.